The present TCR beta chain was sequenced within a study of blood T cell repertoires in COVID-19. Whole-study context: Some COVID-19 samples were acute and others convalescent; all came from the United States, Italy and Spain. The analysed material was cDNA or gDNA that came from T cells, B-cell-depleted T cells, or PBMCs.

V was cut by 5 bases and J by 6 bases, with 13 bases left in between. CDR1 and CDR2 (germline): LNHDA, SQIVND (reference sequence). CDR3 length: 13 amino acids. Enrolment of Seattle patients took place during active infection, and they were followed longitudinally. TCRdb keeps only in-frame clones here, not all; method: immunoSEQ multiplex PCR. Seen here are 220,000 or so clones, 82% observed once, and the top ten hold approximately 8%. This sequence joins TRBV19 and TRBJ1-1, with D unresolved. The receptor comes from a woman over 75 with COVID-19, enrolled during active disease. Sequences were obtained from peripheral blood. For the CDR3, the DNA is TGTGCCAGTAGTCGCCCGGGATCCCCTGAAGCTTTCTTT. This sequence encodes CASSRPGSPEAFF.